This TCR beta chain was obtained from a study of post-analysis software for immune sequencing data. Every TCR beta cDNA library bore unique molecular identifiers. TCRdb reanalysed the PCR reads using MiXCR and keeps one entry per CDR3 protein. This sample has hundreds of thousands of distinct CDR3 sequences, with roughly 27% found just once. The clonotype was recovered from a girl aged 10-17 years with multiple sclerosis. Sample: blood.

The CDR3 DNA sequence: TGTGCCAGCAGCGTAGCCGGTAGCGGCTACGAGCAGTACTTC. Protein sequence: CASSVAGSGYEQYF. This rearrangement joins TRBV9 to TRBJ2-7, with D possibly TRBD2 on 6 matching bases. The CDR3 loop spans 14 amino acids. The germline V gene encodes CDR1 SGDLS and CDR2 YYNGEE. V was cut by 0 bases and J by 3 bases, with 10 bases left in between.